These T cell receptor beta chains were read from a single sample in a study of beta chain features in type 1 diabetes. Method: immunoSEQ multiplex PCR; TCRdb's copy keeps in-frame clones and lacks some. This table has fewer than 70,000 clones, roughly 63% appearing once. The sample consisted of stem cell memory CD4+ T cells from blood. These receptors came from a woman aged 30 to 39 with type 1 diabetes. Each CDR3 is given with its conserved first and last residue. Fields, in order: V gene, D gene, J gene, clone size, CDR3 protein, CDR3 DNA. D genes are given only for firm matches. Clone size appears in some rows only: once, few, many, or a class for an expanded clone.

TRBV5-1	TRBD1	TRBJ1-2	-	CASSRLLGQGGGYTF	TGCGCCAGCAGCCGGTTATTGGGACAGGGAGGCGGCTACACCTTC
TRBV19	TRBD1	TRBJ2-7	-	CASSRARGHPQGGEQYF	TGTGCCAGTAGTCGGGCCAGGGGGCACCCCCAAGGAGGCGAGCAGTACTTC
TRBV2	TRBD2	TRBJ2-1	-	CASILSGRHNEQFF	TGTGCCAGCATCCTTAGCGGGAGACACAATGAGCAGTTCTTC
TRBV7-2	-	TRBJ1-2	-	CASSLVYRGGYTF	TGTGCCAGCAGCTTAGTTTACCGGGGGGGCTACACCTTC
TRBV7-9	TRBD2	TRBJ2-1	few	CASSTGTSGGNEQFF	TGTGCCAGCAGCACCGGGACTAGCGGGGGGAATGAGCAGTTCTTC
TRBV28	TRBD1	TRBJ1-1	few	CASRISNRGTEAFF	TGTGCCAGCAGAATCTCGAACAGGGGCACTGAAGCTTTCTTT
TRBV7-9	TRBD2	TRBJ2-5	-	CASSLGDAGGGETQYF	TGTGCCAGCAGCTTAGGAGACGCGGGAGGGGGAGAGACCCAGTACTTC
TRBV7-9	-	TRBJ2-1	-	CASSFRFDQVTYNEQFF	TGTGCCAGCAGCTTTAGGTTCGATCAGGTCACCTACAATGAGCAGTTCTTC
TRBV28	-	TRBJ1-1	-	CAGGDSGIAEAFF	TGTGCCGGGGGGGACTCGGGGATTGCTGAAGCTTTCTTT
TRBV6-4	-	TRBJ1-5	-	CASSDSILYQPQHF	TGTGCCAGCAGTGACTCGATCCTATATCAGCCCCAGCATTTT
TRBV14	-	TRBJ2-3	-	CASSQLTDTQYF	TGTGCCAGCAGCCAACTAACAGATACGCAGTATTTT
TRBV18	-	TRBJ2-3	-	CASSPPGLSTDTQYF	TGTGCCAGCTCACCACCGGGCCTAAGCACAGATACGCAGTATTTT
TRBV29-1	TRBD2	TRBJ2-3	-	CSVVGLATSTDTQYF	TGCAGCGTTGTCGGACTAGCGACTAGCACAGATACGCAGTATTTT
TRBV6-5	-	TRBJ1-5	-	CASSYDSSNQPQHF	TGTGCCAGCAGTTACGACAGCAGCAATCAGCCCCAGCATTTT
TRBV18	-	TRBJ1-1	once	CASSPLDRNTEAFF	TGTGCCAGCTCACCACTCGACAGGAACACTGAAGCTTTCTTT
TRBV28	TRBD2	TRBJ2-7	-	CASSPGLAGRGYEQYF	TGTGCCAGCAGTCCGGGACTAGCGGGAAGGGGCTACGAGCAGTACTTC
TRBV5-1	TRBD2	TRBJ2-7	-	CASSGTTDYEQYF	TGCGCCAGCAGCGGGACTACTGATTACGAGCAGTACTTC
TRBV19	-	TRBJ1-5	-	CASSIYRVTQPQHF	TGTGCCAGTAGTATATACAGGGTAACTCAGCCCCAGCATTTT
TRBV19	-	TRBJ2-1	-	CASSISQGGEQFF	TGTGCCAGTAGTATTTCCCAGGGGGGTGAGCAGTTCTTC
TRBV5-1	TRBD2	TRBJ2-7	-	CASSSRTSGGSSYEQYF	TGCGCCAGCAGCTCGCGGACTAGCGGGGGAAGCTCCTACGAGCAGTACTTC
TRBV2	-	TRBJ1-5	-	CASVQGFNQPQHF	TGTGCCAGCGTACAGGGATTCAATCAGCCCCAGCATTTT
TRBV5-1	TRBD2	TRBJ2-5	few	CASSLGGGETQYF	TGCGCCAGCAGCTTGGGCGGGGGAGAGACCCAGTACTTC
TRBV18	TRBD1	TRBJ1-2	-	CASSPPGQGDGYTF	TGTGCCAGCTCACCACCGGGACAGGGGGATGGCTACACCTTC
TRBV7-2	TRBD2	TRBJ2-3	-	CASSALAGVTDTQYF	TGTGCCAGCAGCGCCCTAGCGGGAGTAACAGATACGCAGTATTTT
TRBV10-3	TRBD2	TRBJ2-1	-	CAISPAGGQQFF	TGTGCCATCAGCCCGGCGGGGGGGCAGCAGTTCTTC
TRBV6-6	TRBD2	TRBJ2-5	-	CASRSGRAKETQYF	TGTGCCAGCCGTAGCGGGAGGGCCAAGGAGACCCAGTACTTC
TRBV27	TRBD1	TRBJ1-2	-	CASSLAGGGGGYTF	TGTGCCAGCAGTTTGGCAGGGGGCGGCGGTGGCTACACCTTC
TRBV11-3	TRBD2	TRBJ2-4	-	CASSFLGTSGTSKNIQYF	TGTGCCAGCAGCTTTCTTGGGACTAGCGGTACTTCCAAAAACATTCAGTACTTC
TRBV7-6	-	TRBJ1-4	once	CASRKRTFEGEKLFF	TGTGCCAGCAGGAAAAGGACTTTCGAAGGGGAAAAACTGTTTTTT
TRBV28	-	TRBJ2-7	few	CASSLTGQGEQYF	TGTGCCAGCAGTTTAACAGGTCAAGGCGAGCAGTACTTC
TRBV18	-	TRBJ2-3	few	CASSPGPTSDTQYF	TGTGCCAGCTCACCGGGCCCCACCTCAGATACGCAGTATTTT
TRBV27	TRBD1	TRBJ1-2	-	CASSLERGLYGYTF	TGTGCCAGCAGTTTAGAAAGGGGGCTCTATGGCTACACCTTC
TRBV27	TRBD1	TRBJ1-5	-	CASRGTGRNQPQHF	TGTGCCAGCAGGGGGACAGGGCGCAATCAGCCCCAGCATTTT
TRBV7-9	TRBD1	TRBJ1-4	-	CASSILTGGVEKLFF	TGTGCCAGCAGCATCCTGACAGGGGGTGTCGAAAAACTGTTTTTT
TRBV7-6	TRBD1	TRBJ2-1	-	CASSLGQGTYNEQFF	TGTGCCAGCAGCTTAGGACAGGGCACCTACAATGAGCAGTTCTTC
TRBV28	-	TRBJ1-1	-	CASSPRSGWTEAFF	TGTGCCAGCAGCCCTAGGTCCGGATGGACTGAAGCTTTCTTT
TRBV18	-	TRBJ1-3	-	CASSPPGGSGNTIYF	TGTGCCAGCTCACCCCCGGGTGGCTCTGGAAACACCATATATTTT
TRBV7-3	-	TRBJ1-1	-	CASSLGHSNTEAFF	TGTGCCAGCAGCCTGGGACACTCGAACACTGAAGCTTTCTTT
TRBV15	TRBD2	TRBJ2-1	-	CATSRGLAGGNEQFF	TGTGCCACCAGCAGGGGACTAGCGGGAGGCAATGAGCAGTTCTTC
TRBV6-9	-	TRBJ2-5	once	CASSCWRNQETQYF	TGTGCCAGCAGTTGCTGGCGGAACCAAGAGACCCAGTACTTC
TRBV18	-	TRBJ2-5	-	CASSPGFETQYF	TGTGCCAGCTCACCCGGTTTTGAGACCCAGTACTTC
TRBV7-9	TRBD1	TRBJ1-2	-	CASSPGQGAKGYTF	TGTGCCAGCAGCCCCGGACAGGGGGCGAAAGGCTACACCTTC
TRBV27	TRBD1	TRBJ1-5	-	CASSTGQGYNQPQHF	TGTGCCAGCAGTACCGGACAGGGATACAATCAGCCCCAGCATTTT
TRBV30	TRBD2	TRBJ2-1	-	CAWTSTRTSGRSYNEQFF	TGTGCCTGGACTTCGACGCGGACTAGCGGGAGATCCTACAATGAGCAGTTCTTC
TRBV27	TRBD1	TRBJ2-1	once	CASSSPGQGNNEQFF	TGTGCCAGCAGTTCACCGGGACAGGGTAACAATGAGCAGTTCTTC
TRBV27	TRBD1	TRBJ2-7	-	CASSFSWDRGSEQYF	TGTGCCAGCAGTTTCTCATGGGACAGGGGGAGCGAGCAGTACTTC
TRBV18	TRBD1	TRBJ2-2	once	CASSAGTGNTGELFF	TGTGCCAGCTCAGCCGGGACAGGGAACACCGGGGAGCTGTTTTTT
TRBV7-2	-	TRBJ2-5	-	CASSFRNKETQYF	TGTGCCAGCAGCTTTAGAAATAAAGAGACCCAGTACTTC